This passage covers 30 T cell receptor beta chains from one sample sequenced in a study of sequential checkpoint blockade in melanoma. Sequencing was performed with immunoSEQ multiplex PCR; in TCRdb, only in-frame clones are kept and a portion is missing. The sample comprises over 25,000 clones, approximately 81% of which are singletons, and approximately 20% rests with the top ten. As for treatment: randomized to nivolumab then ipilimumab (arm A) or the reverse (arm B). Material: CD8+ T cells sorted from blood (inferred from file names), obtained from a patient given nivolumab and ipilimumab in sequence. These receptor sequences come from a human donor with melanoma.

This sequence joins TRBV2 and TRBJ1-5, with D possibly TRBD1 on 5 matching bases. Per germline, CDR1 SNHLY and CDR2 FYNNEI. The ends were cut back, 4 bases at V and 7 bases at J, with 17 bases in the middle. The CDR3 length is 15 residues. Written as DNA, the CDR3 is TGTGCCAGCAGTGGCGTCAACAGGTTCAACCAGCCCCAGCATTTT. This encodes CASSGVNRFNQPQHF.

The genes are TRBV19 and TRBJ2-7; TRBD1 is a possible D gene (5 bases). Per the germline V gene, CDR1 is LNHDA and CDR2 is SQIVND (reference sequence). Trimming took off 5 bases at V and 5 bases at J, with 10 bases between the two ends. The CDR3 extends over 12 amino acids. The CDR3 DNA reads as TGTGCCAGTAGTGGGGCAGGGCACGAGCAGTACTTC. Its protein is CASSGAGHEQYF.

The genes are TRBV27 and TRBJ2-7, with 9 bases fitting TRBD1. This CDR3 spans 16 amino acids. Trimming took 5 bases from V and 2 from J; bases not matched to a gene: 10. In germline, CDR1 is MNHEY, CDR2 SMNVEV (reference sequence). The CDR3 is CASSHGAGTGTYEQYF. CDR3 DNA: TGTGCCAGCAGTCATGGGGCCGGGACAGGGACCTACGAGCAGTACTTC.

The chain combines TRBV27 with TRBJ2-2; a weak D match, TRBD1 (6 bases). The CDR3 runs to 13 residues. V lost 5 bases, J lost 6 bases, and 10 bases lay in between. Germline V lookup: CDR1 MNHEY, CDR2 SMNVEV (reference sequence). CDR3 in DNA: TGTGCCAGCAGTAACAGGGCGGCCGGGGAGCTGTTTTTT. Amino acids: CASSNRAAGELFF.

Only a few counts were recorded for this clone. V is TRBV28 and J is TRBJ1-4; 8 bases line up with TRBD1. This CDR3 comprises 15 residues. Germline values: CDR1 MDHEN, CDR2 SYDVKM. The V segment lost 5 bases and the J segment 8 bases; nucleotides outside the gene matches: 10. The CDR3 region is CASSTLGQAEEKLFF. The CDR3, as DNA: TGTGCCAGCAGTACCCTGGGACAGGCGGAGGAAAAACTGTTTTTT.

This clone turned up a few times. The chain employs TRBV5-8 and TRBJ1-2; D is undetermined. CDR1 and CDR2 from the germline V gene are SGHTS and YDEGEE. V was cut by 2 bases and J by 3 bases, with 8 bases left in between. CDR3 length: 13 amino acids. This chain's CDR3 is CASSFRGDYGYTF. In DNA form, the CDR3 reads TGTGCCAGCAGCTTCCGCGGTGACTATGGCTACACCTTC.

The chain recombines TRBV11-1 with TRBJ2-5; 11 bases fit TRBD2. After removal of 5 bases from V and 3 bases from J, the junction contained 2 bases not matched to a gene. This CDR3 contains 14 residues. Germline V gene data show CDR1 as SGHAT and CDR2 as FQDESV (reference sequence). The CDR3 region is CASSPGLAEETQYF. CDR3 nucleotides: TGTGCCAGCAGCCCGGGACTAGCGGAAGAGACCCAGTACTTC.

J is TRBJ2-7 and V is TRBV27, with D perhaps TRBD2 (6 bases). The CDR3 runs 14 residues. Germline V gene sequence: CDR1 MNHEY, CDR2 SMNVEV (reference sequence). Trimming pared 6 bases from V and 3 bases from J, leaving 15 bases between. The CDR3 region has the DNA TGTGCCAGCAGCCTAGGGACTTTTCACTACGAGCAGTACTTC. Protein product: CASSLGTFHYEQYF.

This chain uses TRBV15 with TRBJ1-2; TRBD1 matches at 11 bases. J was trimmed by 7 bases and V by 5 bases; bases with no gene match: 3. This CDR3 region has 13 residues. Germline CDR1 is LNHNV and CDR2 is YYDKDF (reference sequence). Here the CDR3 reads CATSGQGAFGYTF. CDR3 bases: TGTGCCACCAGCGGACAGGGGGCCTTTGGCTACACCTTC.

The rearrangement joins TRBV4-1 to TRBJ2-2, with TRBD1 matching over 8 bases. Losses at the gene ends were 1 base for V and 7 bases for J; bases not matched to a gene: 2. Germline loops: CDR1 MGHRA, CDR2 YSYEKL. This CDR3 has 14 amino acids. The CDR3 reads CASSQGTGFGELFF. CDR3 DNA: TGCGCCAGCAGCCAAGGGACAGGGTTCGGGGAGCTGTTTTTT.

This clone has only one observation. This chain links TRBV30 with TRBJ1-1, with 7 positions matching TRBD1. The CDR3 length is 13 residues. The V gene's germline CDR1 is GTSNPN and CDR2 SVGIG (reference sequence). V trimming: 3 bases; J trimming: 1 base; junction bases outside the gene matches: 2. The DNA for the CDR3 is TGTGCCTGGAGGACAGGGCGGAACACTGAAGCTTTCTTT. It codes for CAWRTGRNTEAFF.

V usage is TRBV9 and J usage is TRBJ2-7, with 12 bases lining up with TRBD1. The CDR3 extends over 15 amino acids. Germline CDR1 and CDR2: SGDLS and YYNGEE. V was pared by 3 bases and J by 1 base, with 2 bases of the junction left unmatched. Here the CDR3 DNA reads TGTGCCAGCAGCGAGGGACAGGGGGCGTCCTACGAGCAGTACTTC. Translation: CASSEGQGASYEQYF.

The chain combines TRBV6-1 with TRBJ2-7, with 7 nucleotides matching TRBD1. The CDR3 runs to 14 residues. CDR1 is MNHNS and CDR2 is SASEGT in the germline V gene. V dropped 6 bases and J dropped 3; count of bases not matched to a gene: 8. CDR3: CASSPGQVFYEQYF. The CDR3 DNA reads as TGTGCCAGCAGCCCCGGACAGGTTTTCTACGAGCAGTACTTC.

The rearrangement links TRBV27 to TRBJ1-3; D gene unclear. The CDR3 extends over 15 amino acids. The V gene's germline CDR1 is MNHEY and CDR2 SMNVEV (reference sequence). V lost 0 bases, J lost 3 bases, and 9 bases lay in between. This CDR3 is CASSLSQTSGNTIYF. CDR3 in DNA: TGTGCCAGCAGTTTATCGCAGACAAGTGGAAACACCATATATTTT.

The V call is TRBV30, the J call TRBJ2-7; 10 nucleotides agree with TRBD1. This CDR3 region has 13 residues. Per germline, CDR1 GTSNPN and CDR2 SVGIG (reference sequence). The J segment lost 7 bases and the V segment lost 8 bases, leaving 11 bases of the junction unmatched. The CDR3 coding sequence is TGTGCCGCGGAAGTAGACAGGGGGCTGGAGCAGTACTTC. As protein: CAAEVDRGLEQYF.

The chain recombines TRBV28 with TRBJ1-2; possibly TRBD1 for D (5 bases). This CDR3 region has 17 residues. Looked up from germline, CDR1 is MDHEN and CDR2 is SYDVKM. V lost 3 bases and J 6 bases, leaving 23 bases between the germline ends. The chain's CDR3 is CASSLPSSGEEIDGYTF. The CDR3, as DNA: TGTGCCAGCAGTTTGCCTAGCTCGGGGGAGGAGATAGATGGCTACACCTTC.

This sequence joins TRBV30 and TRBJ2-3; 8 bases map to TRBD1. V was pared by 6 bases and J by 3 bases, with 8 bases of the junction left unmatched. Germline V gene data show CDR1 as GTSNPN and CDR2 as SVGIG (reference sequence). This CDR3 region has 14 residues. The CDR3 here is CACSTGAGTDTQYF. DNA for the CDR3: TGTGCCTGTTCGACAGGGGCCGGTACAGATACGCAGTATTTT.

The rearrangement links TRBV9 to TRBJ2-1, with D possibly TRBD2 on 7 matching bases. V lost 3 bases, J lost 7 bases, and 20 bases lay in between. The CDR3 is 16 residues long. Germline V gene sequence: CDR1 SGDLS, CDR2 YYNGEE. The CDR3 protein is CASSARGEGGWNEQFF. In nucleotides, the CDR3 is TGTGCCAGCAGCGCCCGCGGGGAGGGGGGATGGAATGAGCAGTTCTTC.

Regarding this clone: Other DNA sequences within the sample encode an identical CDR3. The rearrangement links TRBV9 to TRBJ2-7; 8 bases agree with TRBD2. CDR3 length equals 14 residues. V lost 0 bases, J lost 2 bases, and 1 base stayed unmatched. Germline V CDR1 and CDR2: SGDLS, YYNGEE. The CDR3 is CASSVGGGTYEQYF. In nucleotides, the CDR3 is TGTGCCAGCAGCGTAGGCGGGGGGACCTACGAGCAGTACTTC.

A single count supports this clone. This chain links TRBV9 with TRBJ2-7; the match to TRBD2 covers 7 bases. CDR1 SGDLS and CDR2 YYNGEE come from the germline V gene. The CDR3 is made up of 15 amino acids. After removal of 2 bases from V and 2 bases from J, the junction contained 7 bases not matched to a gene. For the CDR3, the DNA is TGTGCCAGCAGCGTCGGAGCGGGACCGGCCTACGAGCAGTACTTC. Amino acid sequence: CASSVGAGPAYEQYF.

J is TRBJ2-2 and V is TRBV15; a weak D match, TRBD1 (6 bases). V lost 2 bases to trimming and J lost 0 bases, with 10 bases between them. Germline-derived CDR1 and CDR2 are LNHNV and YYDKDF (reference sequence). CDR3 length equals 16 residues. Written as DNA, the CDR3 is TGTGCCACCAGCAGAAGGACAGACCCGAACACCGGGGAGCTGTTTTTT. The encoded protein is CATSRRTDPNTGELFF.

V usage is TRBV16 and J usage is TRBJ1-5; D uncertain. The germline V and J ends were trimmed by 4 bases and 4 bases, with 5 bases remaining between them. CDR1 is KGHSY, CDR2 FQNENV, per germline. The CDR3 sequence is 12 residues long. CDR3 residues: CASSPGNQPQHF. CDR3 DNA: TGTGCCAGCAGCCCAGGAAATCAGCCCCAGCATTTT.

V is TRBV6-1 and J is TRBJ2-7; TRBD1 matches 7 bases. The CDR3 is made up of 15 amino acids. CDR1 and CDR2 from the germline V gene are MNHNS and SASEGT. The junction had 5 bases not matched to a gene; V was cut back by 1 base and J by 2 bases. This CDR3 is CASSEGDRTTYEQYF. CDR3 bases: TGTGCCAGCAGTGAAGGGGACAGAACTACCTACGAGCAGTACTTC.

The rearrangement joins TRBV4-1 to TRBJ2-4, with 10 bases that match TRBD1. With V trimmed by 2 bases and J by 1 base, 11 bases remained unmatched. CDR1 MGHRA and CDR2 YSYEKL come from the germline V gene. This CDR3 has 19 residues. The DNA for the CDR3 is TGCGCCAGCAGCCAACGACAGGGGGCGAGGTTTCTTGCCAAAAACATTCAGTACTTC. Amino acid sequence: CASSQRQGARFLAKNIQYF.

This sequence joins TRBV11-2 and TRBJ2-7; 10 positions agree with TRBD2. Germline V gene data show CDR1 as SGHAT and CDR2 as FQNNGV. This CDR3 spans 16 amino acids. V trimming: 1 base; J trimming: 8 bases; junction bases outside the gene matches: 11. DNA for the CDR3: TGTGCCAGCAGCTTAGTACCTCTAGCGGGAGTTAAGAAGCAGTACTTC. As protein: CASSLVPLAGVKKQYF.

CDR3 sequence: CASSTITHGLAPSSYEQYF. CDR3 nucleotides: TGTGCCAGCAGTACGATAACCCACGGACTAGCTCCTAGCTCCTACGAGCAGTACTTC. This chain uses TRBV28 with TRBJ2-7, with 8 positions matching TRBD2. Trimming took 5 bases from V and 0 from J; bases not matched to a gene: 18. Germline V CDR1 and CDR2: MDHEN, SYDVKM. CDR3 size: 19 residues.

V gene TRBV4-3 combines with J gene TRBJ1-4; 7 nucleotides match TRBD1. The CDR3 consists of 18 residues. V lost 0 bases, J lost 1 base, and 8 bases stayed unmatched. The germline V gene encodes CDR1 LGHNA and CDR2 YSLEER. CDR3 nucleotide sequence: TGCGCCAGCAGCCAAGACACAGGGGCCCCTAAAACTAATGAAAAACTGTTTTTT. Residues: CASSQDTGAPKTNEKLFF.

CDR3 coding DNA: TGTGCCAGCAGCTTAGGGGACTACGAGCAGTACTTC. Translated: CASSLGDYEQYF. The chain is built from TRBV5-6 and TRBJ2-7; the D gene is possibly TRBD1 (5 bases). V lost 2 bases, J lost 3 bases, and 6 bases lay in between. Germline assignment: CDR1 SGHDT and CDR2 YYEEEE. The CDR3 totals 12 residues.

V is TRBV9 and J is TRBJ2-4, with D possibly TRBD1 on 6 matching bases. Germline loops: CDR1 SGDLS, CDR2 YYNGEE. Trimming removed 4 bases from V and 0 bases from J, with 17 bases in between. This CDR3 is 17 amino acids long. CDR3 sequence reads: CASSPQGGFLAKNIQYF. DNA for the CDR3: TGTGCCAGCAGCCCACAAGGGGGATTTCTAGCCAAAAACATTCAGTACTTC.

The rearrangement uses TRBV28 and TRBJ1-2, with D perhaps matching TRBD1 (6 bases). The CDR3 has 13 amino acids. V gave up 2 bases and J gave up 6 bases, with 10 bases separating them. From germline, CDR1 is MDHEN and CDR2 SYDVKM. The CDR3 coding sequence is TGTGCCAGCAGTTTAAATTCAGGGGATGGCTACACCTTC. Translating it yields CASSLNSGDGYTF.